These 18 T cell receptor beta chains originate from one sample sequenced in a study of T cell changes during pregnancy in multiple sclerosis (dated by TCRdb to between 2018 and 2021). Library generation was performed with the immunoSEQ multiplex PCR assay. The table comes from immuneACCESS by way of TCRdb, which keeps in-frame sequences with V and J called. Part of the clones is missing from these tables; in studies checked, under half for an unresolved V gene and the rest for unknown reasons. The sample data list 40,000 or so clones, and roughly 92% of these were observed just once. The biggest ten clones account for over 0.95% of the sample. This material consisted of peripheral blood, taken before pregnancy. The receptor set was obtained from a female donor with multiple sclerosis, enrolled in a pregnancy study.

The CDR3 is CASSKKRGKGGKQGQPQHF. The CDR3 nucleotides read TGTGCCAGCAGCAAAAAAAGGGGAAAAGGGGGTAAGCAAGGTCAGCCCCAGCATTTT. The chain recombines TRBV21-1 with TRBJ1-5; TRBD1 is taken as the D call from the table, unchecked against the DNA. TRBV21-1 corresponds to a pseudogene. The CDR3 loop spans 19 amino acids.

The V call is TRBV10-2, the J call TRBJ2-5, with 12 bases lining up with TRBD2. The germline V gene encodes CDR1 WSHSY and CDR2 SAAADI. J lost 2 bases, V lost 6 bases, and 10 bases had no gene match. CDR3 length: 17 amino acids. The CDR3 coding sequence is TGCGCCAGCAGAGGGTATGGAGGGACTAGCGGGCAAGAGACCCAGTACTTC. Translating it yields CASRGYGGTSGQETQYF.

Here the CDR3 reads CSALRGGTDTQYF. The CDR3 DNA reads TGCAGCGCCTTAAGAGGTGGCACAGATACGCAGTATTTT. The gene calls are TRBV29-1 and TRBJ2-3; no clear D. Germline assignment: CDR1 SQVTM and CDR2 ANQGSEA. The CDR3 is made up of 13 amino acids. Between the trimmed V and J ends, which lost 7 bases and 1 base, there was a span of 12 bases.

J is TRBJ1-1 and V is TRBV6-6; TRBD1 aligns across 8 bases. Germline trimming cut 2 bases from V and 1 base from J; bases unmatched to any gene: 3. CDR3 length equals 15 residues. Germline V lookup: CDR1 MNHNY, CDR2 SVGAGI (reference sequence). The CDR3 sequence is CASSYPGQGNTEAFF. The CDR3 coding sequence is TGTGCCAGCAGTTACCCCGGACAGGGGAACACTGAAGCTTTCTTT.

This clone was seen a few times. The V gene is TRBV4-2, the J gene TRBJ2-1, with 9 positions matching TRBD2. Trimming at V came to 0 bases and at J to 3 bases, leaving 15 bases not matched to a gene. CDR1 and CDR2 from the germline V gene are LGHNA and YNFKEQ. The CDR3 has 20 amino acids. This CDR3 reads CASSQEGPQTSGEFYNEQFF. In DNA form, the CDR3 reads TGTGCCAGCAGCCAAGAAGGACCTCAGACTAGCGGAGAGTTCTACAATGAGCAGTTCTTC.

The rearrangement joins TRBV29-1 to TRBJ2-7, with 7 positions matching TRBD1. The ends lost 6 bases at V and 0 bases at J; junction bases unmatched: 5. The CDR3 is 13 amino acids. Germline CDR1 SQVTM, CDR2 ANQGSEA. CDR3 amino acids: CSVLQGSSYEQYF. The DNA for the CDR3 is TGCAGCGTCTTACAGGGGAGCTCCTACGAGCAGTACTTC.

The CDR3 loop is CASSLRDRLDGGYTF. The DNA for the CDR3 is TGTGCCAGCAGTTTAAGGGACAGGTTGGACGGCGGCTACACCTTC. The chain links TRBV28 to TRBJ1-2, with 8 bases aligning to TRBD1. Germline loops: CDR1 MDHEN, CDR2 SYDVKM. J lost 8 bases, V lost 2 bases, and 10 bases had no gene match. There are 15 residues in the CDR3.

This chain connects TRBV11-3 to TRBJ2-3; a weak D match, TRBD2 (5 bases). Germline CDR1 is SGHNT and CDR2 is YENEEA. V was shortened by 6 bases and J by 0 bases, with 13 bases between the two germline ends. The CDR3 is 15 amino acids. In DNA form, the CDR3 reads TGTGCCAGCAGTCGTTCGACTACTAGCACAGATACGCAGTATTTT. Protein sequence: CASSRSTTSTDTQYF.

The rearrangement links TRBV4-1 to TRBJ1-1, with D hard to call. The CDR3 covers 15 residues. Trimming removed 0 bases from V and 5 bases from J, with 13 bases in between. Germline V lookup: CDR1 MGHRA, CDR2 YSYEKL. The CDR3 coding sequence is TGCGCCAGCAGCCAAGATGCGGGCTTGGGGACTGAAGCTTTCTTT. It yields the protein CASSQDAGLGTEAFF.

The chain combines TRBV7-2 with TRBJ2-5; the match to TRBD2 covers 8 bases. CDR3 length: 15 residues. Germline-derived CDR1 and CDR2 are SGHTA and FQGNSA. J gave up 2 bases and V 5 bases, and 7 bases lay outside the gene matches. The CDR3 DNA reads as TGTGCCAGCAGCCCCATACTAGCGGTACAAGAGACCCAGTACTTC. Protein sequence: CASSPILAVQETQYF. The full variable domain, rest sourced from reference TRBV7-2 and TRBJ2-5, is GAGVSQSPSNKVTEKGKDVELRCDPISGHTALYWYRQSLGQGLEFLIYFQGNSAPDKSGLPSDRFSAERTGGSVSTLTIQRTQQEDSAVYLCASSPILAVQETQYFGPGTRLLVL.

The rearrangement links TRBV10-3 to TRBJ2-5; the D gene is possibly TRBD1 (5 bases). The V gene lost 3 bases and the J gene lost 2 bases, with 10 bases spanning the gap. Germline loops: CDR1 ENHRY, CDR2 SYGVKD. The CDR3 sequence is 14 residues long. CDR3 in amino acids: CAISEQADQETQYF. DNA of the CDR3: TGTGCCATCAGTGAACAGGCGGATCAAGAGACCCAGTACTTC.

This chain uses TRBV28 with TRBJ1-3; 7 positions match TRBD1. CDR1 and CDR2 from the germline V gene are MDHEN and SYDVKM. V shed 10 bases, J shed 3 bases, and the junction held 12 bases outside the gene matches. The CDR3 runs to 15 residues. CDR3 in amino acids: CATLTYQGVGNTIYF. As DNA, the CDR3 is TGTGCCACCCTTACCTACCAGGGGGTTGGAAACACCATATATTTT.

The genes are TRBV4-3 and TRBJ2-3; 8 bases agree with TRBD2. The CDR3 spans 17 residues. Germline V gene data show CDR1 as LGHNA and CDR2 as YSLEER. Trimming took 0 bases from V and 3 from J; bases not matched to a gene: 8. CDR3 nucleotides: TGCGCCAGCAGCCAAGAAGGGGGAGCGGGAGAAACAGATACGCAGTATTTT. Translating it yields CASSQEGGAGETDTQYF.

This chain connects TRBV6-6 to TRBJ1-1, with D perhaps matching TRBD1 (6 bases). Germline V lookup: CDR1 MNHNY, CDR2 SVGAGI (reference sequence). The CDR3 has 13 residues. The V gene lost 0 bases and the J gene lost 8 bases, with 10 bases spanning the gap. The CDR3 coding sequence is TGTGCCAGCAGTTACTCCCCCCAGGGGGAAGCTTTCTTT. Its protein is CASSYSPQGEAFF.

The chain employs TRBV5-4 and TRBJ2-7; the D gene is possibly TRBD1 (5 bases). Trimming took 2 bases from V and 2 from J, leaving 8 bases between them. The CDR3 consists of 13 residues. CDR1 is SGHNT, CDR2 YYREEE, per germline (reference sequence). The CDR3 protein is CASSFQGAYEQYF. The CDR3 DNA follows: TGTGCCAGCAGCTTCCAGGGTGCCTACGAGCAGTACTTC.

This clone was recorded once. CDR3 nucleotides: TGCGCCAGCAGTGATGGGCAGGGTATTTTCCGCAATCAGCCCCAGCATTTT. It translates to CASSDGQGIFRNQPQHF. This chain uses TRBV10-2 with TRBJ1-5; D is perhaps TRBD1 (5 bases). The germline V gene has CDR1 WSHSY and CDR2 SAAADI. The CDR3 loop spans 17 amino acids. Trimming cost V 3 bases and J 2 bases, with 17 bases left between them.

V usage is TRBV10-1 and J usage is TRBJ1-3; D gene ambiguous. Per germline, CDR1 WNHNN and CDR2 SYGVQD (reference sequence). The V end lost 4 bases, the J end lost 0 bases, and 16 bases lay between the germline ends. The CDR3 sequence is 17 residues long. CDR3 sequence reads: CASSANSDGGSGNTIYF. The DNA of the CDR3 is TGCGCCAGCAGTGCAAATTCGGACGGAGGCTCTGGAAACACCATATATTTT.

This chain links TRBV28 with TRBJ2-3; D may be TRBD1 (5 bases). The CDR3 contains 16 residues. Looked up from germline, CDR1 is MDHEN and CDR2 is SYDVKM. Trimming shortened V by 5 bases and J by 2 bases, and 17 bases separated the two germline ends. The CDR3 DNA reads TGTGCCAGCAGTCCTAATAGGGGTCTGAACACAGATACGCAGTATTTT. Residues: CASSPNRGLNTDTQYF.